A single sample gave rise to the 13 T cell receptor beta chains below, sequenced in a study of blood T cell repertoires in COVID-19. Clones were read by immunoSEQ multiplex PCR, and TCRdb kept only the in-frame ones, dropping some. Among roughly 200,000 clones, 75% to 85% were seen once, and the ten largest hold about 1.5%. The source material was peripheral blood. These receptors were taken from a human donor in a cohort sampled during active COVID-19.

This sequence joins TRBV19 and TRBJ2-1; no firm D call. CDR3 length: 13 amino acids. The germline gives CDR1 LNHDA, CDR2 SQIVND (reference sequence). The V and J ends lost 6 bases and 0 bases respectively, with 6 bases between them. The CDR3 nucleotides read TGTGCCAGTAGACAGAGCTCCTACAATGAGCAGTTCTTC. This translates into CASRQSSYNEQFF.

The V gene is TRBV7-9, the J gene TRBJ2-7; D perhaps matches TRBD2 (5 bases). The CDR3 is 12 residues long. The germline V gene has CDR1 SEHNR and CDR2 FQNEAQ (reference sequence). Trimming took off 4 bases at V and 4 bases at J, with 8 bases between the two ends. CDR3 nucleotides: TGTGCCAGCAGCTCCTCGGGGTACGAGCAGTACTTC. Translation: CASSSSGYEQYF.

The CDR3 sequence is CSVGSGGMNEQFF. CDR3 in DNA: TGCAGCGTTGGTTCAGGGGGCATGAATGAGCAGTTCTTC. The chain has TRBV29-1 and TRBJ2-1; 8 bases are shared with TRBD1. V shed 4 bases and J 7 bases; nucleotides not matched to a gene: 6. The length of the CDR3 is 13 residues. The germline V gene encodes CDR1 SQVTM and CDR2 ANQGSEA.

This clone was found a few times. The CDR3 sequence: CASSLPIRTGFRYEQYF. CDR3 sequence (DNA): TGTGCCAGCAGCTTACCCATAAGGACAGGGTTTCGCTACGAGCAGTACTTC. The gene calls are TRBV7-9 and TRBJ2-7; TRBD1 matches at 8 bases. CDR1 is SEHNR and CDR2 is FQNEAQ in the germline V gene (reference sequence). V shed 2 bases, J shed 3 bases, and the junction held 12 bases outside the gene matches. CDR3 size: 17 residues.

The gene calls are TRBV23-1 and TRBJ2-2; 9 bases agree with TRBD2. TRBV23-1 carries the ORF label, with uncertain function. The CDR3 sequence is 14 residues long. V trimming: 6 bases; J trimming: 5 bases; junction bases outside the gene matches: 4. CDR3 coding DNA: TGCGCCAGCAGCTTAGCGGGAGAGACCGGGGAGCTGTTTTTT. This gives the protein CASSLAGETGELFF.

This clone was detected only once. The chain has TRBV3-1 (or the pseudogene TRBV3-2) and TRBJ2-2, with 10 bases aligning to TRBD2. V trimming: 0 bases; J trimming: 0 bases; junction bases outside the gene matches: 10. Germline-derived CDR1 and CDR2 are LGHDT and YNNKEL (reference sequence). The CDR3 runs to 20 residues. CDR3 region: CASSQEPPGLASTNTGELFF. CDR3 bases: TGTGCCAGCAGCCAAGAGCCGCCGGGACTAGCGAGTACGAACACCGGGGAGCTGTTTTTT.

The chain joins TRBV4-3 to TRBJ1-4; 10 bases are shared with TRBD1. This CDR3 comprises 16 residues. J was trimmed by 6 bases and V by 1 base; bases with no gene match: 5. Looked up from germline, CDR1 is LGHNA and CDR2 is YSLEER. CDR3 amino acids: CASSQVLGTGDEKLFF. DNA for the CDR3: TGCGCCAGCAGCCAAGTGCTCGGGACAGGGGATGAAAAACTGTTTTTT.

The J gene is TRBJ2-1, the V gene TRBV19; weak D call: TRBD2 (6 bases). This CDR3 has 14 residues. CDR1 and CDR2 (germline): LNHDA, SQIVND (reference sequence). The V end was cut by 3 bases, the J end by 1 base, with 7 bases between. CDR3 nucleotide sequence: TGTGCCAGTAGTATCGGAGGGTCCTACAATGAGCAGTTCTTC. Protein sequence: CASSIGGSYNEQFF.

The chain couples TRBV19 to TRBJ2-2; 8 bases are a match to TRBD1. The CDR3 covers 15 residues. With V trimmed by 4 bases and J by 3 bases, 4 bases remained unmatched. CDR1 and CDR2 from the germline V gene are LNHDA and SQIVND (reference sequence). The CDR3 loop is CASSRTGLYTGELFF. The CDR3 DNA reads TGTGCCAGTAGTAGGACAGGGCTGTACACCGGGGAGCTGTTTTTT.

V is TRBV7-2 and J is TRBJ2-4; 10 nucleotides line up with TRBD2. This CDR3 spans 15 amino acids. The trim removed 5 bases at V and 7 bases at J, leaving 8 bases unmatched. Germline V gives CDR1 SGHTA, CDR2 FQGNSA. In DNA form, the CDR3 reads TGTGCCAGCAGCGTGAGCGGGGGGGGGTGGAACATTCAGTACTTC. It encodes CASSVSGGGWNIQYF. Filled out from reference TRBV7-2 and TRBJ2-4, the complete variable domain reads GAGVSQSPSNKVTEKGKDVELRCDPISGHTALYWYRQSLGQGLEFLIYFQGNSAPDKSGLPSDRFSAERTGGSVSTLTIQRTQQEDSAVYLCASSVSGGGWNIQYFGAGTRLSVL.

The rearrangement joins TRBV5-4 to TRBJ1-2, with a tentative D call TRBD1 (5 bases). Trimming shortened V by 4 bases and J by 3 bases, and 16 bases separated the two germline ends. Looked up from germline, CDR1 is SGHNT and CDR2 is YYREEE (reference sequence). This CDR3 comprises 15 residues. In DNA, the CDR3 is TGTGCCAGCAGCCTCCAATGGGGGAGGGACTATGGCTACACCTTC. It specifies CASSLQWGRDYGYTF.

The chain employs TRBV18 and TRBJ2-7; TRBD2 is a possible D gene (5 bases). The germline V gene encodes CDR1 KGHSH and CDR2 LQKENI. The germline V and J ends were trimmed by 2 bases and 1 base, with 15 bases remaining between them. This CDR3 is 16 amino acids long. The CDR3 loop is CASSPKGQAGSYEQYF. CDR3 bases: TGTGCCAGCTCACCAAAGGGCCAGGCGGGTTCCTACGAGCAGTACTTC.

The chain joins TRBV5-5 to TRBJ1-4; 10 bases fit TRBD1. The CDR3 runs 16 residues. CDR1 is SGHKS, CDR2 YYEKEE, per germline (reference sequence). The V segment lost 2 bases and the J segment 4 bases; nucleotides outside the gene matches: 5. CDR3 DNA sequence: TGTGCCAGCAGCTTAGACAGGGGGCGGGTTAATGAAAAACTGTTTTTT. Translated, it gives CASSLDRGRVNEKLFF.